This section outlines one TCR beta chain sequence together with its context. No antigen is known for it. This sample is drawn from a study of shared clonotypes between healthy human individuals. Profiling relied on immunoSEQ multiplex PCR, and the TCRdb table lists in-frame clones only, not all of them. In the table there are around 100,000 clones, less than 80% of which are singletons. CDR1 and CDR2 (germline): SGHNT, YENEEA. The CDR3 covers 12 residues. V lost 2 bases and J 4 bases, leaving 3 bases between the germline ends. Study findings and constraints: Tissue TCR repertoires likely differ from these blood-only repertoires. Despite large depth, rarefaction showed incomplete sorted-subset sequencing.

V and J are TRBV11-3 and TRBJ2-1; D remains ambiguous. The sample consisted of memory CD8+ T cells sorted from blood. The subset was: CD45RO+ cells pooled with CCR7-negative TemRA cells. The sequence was collected from a man aged 25 to 40 in good health. The CDR3 DNA follows: TGTGCCAGCAGCTTACAGTACAATGAGCAGTTCTTC. This sequence encodes CASSLQYNEQFF.